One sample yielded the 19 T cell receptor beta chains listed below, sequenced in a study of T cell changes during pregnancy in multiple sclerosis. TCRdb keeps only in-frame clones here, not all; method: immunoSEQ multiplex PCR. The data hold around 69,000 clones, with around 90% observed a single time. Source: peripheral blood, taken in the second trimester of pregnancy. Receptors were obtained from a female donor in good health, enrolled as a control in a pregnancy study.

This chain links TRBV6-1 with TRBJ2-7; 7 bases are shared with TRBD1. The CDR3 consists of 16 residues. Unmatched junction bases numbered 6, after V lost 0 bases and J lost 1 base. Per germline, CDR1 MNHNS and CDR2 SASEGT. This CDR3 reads CASSEALTGLSYEQYF. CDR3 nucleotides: TGTGCCAGCAGTGAAGCGTTGACAGGGCTATCCTACGAGCAGTACTTC.

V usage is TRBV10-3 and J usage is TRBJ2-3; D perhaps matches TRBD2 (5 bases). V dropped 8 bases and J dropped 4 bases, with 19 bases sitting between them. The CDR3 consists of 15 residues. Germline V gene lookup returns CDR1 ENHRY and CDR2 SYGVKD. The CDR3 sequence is CAICREGLGADTQYF. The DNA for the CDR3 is TGTGCCATCTGTCGAGAGGGTTTAGGTGCAGATACGCAGTATTTT.

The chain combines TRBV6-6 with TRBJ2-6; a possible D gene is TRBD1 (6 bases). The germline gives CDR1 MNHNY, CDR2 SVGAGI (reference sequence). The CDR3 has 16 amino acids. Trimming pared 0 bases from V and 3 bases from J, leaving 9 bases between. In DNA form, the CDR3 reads TGTGCCAGCAGTTACTCCTCAGGGGTTGGGGCCAACGTCCTGACTTTC. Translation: CASSYSSGVGANVLTF.

The CDR3 loop reads CASRQQGNSPLHF. The CDR3 nucleotides read TGTGCCAGCAGGCAACAGGGAAATTCACCCCTCCACTTT. The chain has TRBV6-4 and TRBJ1-6; the D gene is possibly TRBD1 (6 bases). Trimming pared 6 bases from V and 7 bases from J, leaving 10 bases between. The CDR3 has 13 amino acids. Germline CDR1 is MRHNA and CDR2 is SNTAGT.

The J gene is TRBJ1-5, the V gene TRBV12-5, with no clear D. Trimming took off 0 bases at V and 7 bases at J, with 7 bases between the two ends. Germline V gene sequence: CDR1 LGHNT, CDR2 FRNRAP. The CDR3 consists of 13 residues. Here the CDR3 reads CASGLVAVQPQHF. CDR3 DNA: TGTGCTAGTGGTTTGGTAGCCGTACAGCCCCAGCATTTT. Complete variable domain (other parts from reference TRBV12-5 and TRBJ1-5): DARVTQTPRHKVTEMGQEVTMRCQPILGHNTVFWYRQTMMQGLELLAYFRNRAPLDDSGMPKDRFSAEMPDATLATLKIQPSEPRDSAVYFCASGLVAVQPQHFGDGTRLSIL.

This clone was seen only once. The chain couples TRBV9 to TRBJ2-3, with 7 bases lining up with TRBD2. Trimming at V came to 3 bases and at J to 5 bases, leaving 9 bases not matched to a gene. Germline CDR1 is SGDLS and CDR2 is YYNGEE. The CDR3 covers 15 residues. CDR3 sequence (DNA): TGTGCCAGCAGCGCTAGCGGCGGGCGGGGAGATACGCAGTATTTT. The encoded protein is CASSASGGRGDTQYF.

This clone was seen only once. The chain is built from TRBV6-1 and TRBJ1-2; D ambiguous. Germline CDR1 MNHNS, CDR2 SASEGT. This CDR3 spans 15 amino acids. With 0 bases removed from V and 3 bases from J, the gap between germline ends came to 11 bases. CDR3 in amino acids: CASSEATSYHYGYTF. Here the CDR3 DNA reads TGTGCCAGCAGTGAAGCTACCTCCTACCACTATGGCTACACCTTC.

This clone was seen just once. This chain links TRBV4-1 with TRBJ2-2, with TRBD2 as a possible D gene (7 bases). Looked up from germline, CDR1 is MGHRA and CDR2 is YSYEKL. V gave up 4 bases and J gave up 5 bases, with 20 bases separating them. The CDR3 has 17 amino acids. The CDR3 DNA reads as TGCGCCAGCAGCCGGGGGCGTGCGGGGGTAGAGACCGGGGAGCTGTTTTTT. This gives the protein CASSRGRAGVETGELFF.

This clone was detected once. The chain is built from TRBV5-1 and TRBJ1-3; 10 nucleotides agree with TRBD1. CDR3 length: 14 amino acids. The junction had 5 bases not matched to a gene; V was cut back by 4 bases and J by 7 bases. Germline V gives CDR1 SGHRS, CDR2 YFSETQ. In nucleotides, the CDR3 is TGCGCCAGCAGCACGTGGACAGGGGGGAACACCATATATTTT. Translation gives CASSTWTGGNTIYF. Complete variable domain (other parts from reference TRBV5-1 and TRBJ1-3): KAGVTQTPRYLIKTRGQQVTLSCSPISGHRSVSWYQQTPGQGLQFLFEYFSETQRNKGNFPGRFSGRQFSNSRSEMNVSTLELGDSALYLCASSTWTGGNTIYFGEGSWLTVV.

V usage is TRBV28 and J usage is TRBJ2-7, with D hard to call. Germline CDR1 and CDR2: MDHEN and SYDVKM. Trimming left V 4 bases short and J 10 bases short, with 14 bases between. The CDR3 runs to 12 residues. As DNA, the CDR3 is TGTGCCAGCAGTTCCACTTCGACTCTCCAGTACTTC. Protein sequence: CASSSTSTLQYF.

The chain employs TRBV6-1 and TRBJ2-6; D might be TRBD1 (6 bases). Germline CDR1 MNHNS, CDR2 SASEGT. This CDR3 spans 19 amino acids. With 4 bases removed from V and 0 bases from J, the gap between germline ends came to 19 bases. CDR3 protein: CASSATGPNPLSGANVLTF. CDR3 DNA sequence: TGTGCCAGCAGTGCGACAGGCCCTAATCCTCTCTCTGGGGCCAACGTCCTGACTTTC.

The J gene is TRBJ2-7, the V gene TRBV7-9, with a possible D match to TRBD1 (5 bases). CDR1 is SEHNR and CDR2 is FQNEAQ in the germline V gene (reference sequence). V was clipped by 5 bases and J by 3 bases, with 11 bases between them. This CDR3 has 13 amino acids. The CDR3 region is CASSQTDSYEQYF. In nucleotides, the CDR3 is TGTGCCAGCAGCCAAACTGACAGCTACGAGCAGTACTTC.

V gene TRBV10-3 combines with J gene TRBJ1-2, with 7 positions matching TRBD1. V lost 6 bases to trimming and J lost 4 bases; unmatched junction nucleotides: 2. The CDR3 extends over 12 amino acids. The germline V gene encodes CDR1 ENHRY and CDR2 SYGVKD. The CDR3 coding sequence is TGTGCCATCAGGAGGACAGGCTATGGCTACACCTTC. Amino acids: CAIRRTGYGYTF.

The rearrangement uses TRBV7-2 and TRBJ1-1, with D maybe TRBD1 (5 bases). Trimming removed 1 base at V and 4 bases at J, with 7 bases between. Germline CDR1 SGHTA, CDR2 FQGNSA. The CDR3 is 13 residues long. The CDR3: CASSLEGSTEAFF. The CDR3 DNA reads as TGTGCCAGCAGCTTAGAGGGGTCCACTGAAGCTTTCTTT.

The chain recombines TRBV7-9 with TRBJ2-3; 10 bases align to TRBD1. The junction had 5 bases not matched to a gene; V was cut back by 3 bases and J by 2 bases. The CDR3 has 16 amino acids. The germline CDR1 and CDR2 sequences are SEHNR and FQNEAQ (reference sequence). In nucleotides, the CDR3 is TGTGCCAGCAGCTTCGGGACAGGGGTCTTCACAGATACGCAGTATTTT. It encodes CASSFGTGVFTDTQYF.

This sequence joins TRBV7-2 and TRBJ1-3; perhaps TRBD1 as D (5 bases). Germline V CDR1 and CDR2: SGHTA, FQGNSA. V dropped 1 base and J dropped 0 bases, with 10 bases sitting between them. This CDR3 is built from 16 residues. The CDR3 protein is CASSLGGVYSGNTIYF. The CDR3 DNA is TGTGCCAGCAGCTTAGGGGGGGTCTACTCTGGAAACACCATATATTTT.

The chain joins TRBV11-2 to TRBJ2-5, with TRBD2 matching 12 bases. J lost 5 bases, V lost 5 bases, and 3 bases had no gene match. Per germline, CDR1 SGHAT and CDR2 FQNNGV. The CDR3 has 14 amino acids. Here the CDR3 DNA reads TGTGCCAGCAGCCGAGGACTAGCGGGGGAGACCCAGTACTTC. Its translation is CASSRGLAGETQYF. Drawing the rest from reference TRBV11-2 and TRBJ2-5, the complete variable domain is EAGVAQSPRYKIIEKRQSVAFWCNPISGHATLYWYQQILGQGPKLLIQFQNNGVVDDSQLPKDRFSAERLKGVDSTLKIQPAKLEDSAVYLCASSRGLAGETQYFGPGTRLLVL.

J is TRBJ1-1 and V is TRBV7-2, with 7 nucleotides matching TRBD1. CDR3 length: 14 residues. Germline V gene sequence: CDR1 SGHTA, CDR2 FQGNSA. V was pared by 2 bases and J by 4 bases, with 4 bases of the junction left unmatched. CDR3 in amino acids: CASSLLTGSTEAFF. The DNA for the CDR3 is TGTGCCAGCAGCTTACTGACAGGGAGCACTGAAGCTTTCTTT.

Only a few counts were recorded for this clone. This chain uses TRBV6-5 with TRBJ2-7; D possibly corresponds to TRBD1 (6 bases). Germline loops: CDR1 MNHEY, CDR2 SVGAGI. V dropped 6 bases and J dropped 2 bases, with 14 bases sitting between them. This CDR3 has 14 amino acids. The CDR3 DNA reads TGTGCCAGCAGGTCCGGGACACCCACCTACGAGCAGTACTTC. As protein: CASRSGTPTYEQYF.